Listed below are T cell receptor beta chains from one sample, sequenced in a study of T cells in localized non-small cell lung cancer. The data were produced by immunoSEQ multiplex PCR, yet TCRdb's version contains in-frame clones alone and is incomplete. Of under 40,000 clones in the sample, over 75% are singletons; the top ten hold 4% to 5%. The source material was peripheral blood, sampled before any cancer treatment. Source of these receptors: a male donor at least 60 years old with stage III lung adenocarcinoma. The CDR3 runs from the conserved cysteine through the conserved F or W. The D gene is left open where the match is weak. Size tells how often a clone was seen (once, few, many) or the class of an expanded clone, and some rows leave it out.

TRBD1 | TRBJ1-4 | . | TRBV5-6 | CASSTGTGTTNEKLFF | TGTGCCAGCAGCACTGGGACAGGGACAACTAATGAAAAACTGTTTTTT
TRBD1 | TRBJ2-3 | . | TRBV29-1 | CSVEVAGGYSDTQYF | TGCAGCGTTGAAGTTGCAGGGGGCTATTCAGATACGCAGTATTTT
. | TRBJ2-5 | . | TRBV7-8 | CASSLGREGETQYF | TGTGCCAGCAGCTTAGGCCGAGAAGGGGAGACCCAGTACTTC
. | TRBJ1-2 | . | TRBV7-9 | CASSAWGGSPVYGYTF | TGTGCCAGCAGCGCGTGGGGTGGTTCTCCTGTCTATGGCTACACCTTC
. | TRBJ2-2 | . | TRBV7-6 | CASSLGRTIGELFF | TGTGCCAGCAGCTTAGGGAGAACAATCGGGGAGCTGTTTTTT
. | TRBJ1-2 | . | TRBV28 | CASSPAGARYGYTF | TGTGCCAGCAGTCCGGCGGGGGCTCGCTATGGCTACACCTTC
. | TRBJ1-5 | . | TRBV5-1 | CASSLSGISNQPQHF | TGCGCCAGCAGCTTGTCGGGGATCAGCAATCAGCCCCAGCATTTT
TRBD1 | TRBJ1-5 | . | TRBV2 | CASSGSGQGSQPQHF | TGTGCCAGCAGTGGTTCGGGACAGGGGAGCCAGCCCCAGCATTTT
. | TRBJ2-5 | . | TRBV30 | CALSPGIGGETQYF | TGTGCCTTATCCCCCGGGATCGGCGGCGAGACCCAGTACTTC
TRBD1 | TRBJ1-1 | . | TRBV18 | CASSEGQGNLEAFF | TGTGCCAGCTCAGAGGGACAGGGAAACCTTGAAGCTTTCTTT
TRBD1 | TRBJ1-6 | few | TRBV2 | CASSRRQGYNSPLHF | TGTGCCAGCAGTCGACGACAGGGATATAATTCACCCCTCCACTTT
. | TRBJ1-1 | . | TRBV27 | CASSLSGGYTEAFF | TGTGCCAGCAGTTTGAGCGGGGGTTACACTGAAGCTTTCTTT
TRBD1 | TRBJ2-5 | . | TRBV27 | CASSRPGQGQETQYF | TGTGCCAGCAGCCGACCGGGACAGGGACAAGAGACCCAGTACTTC
. | TRBJ1-1 | . | TRBV7-9 | CASSPGPVAFF | TGTGCCAGCAGCCCCGGGCCGGTGGCTTTCTTT
. | TRBJ2-2 | few | TRBV4-2 | CASSQEVRRPNTGELFF | TGTGCCAGCAGCCAAGAAGTAAGACGGCCGAACACCGGGGAGCTGTTTTTT
. | TRBJ1-2 | . | TRBV5-1 | CASSLAFSPELSYGYTF | TGCGCCAGCAGCTTGGCGTTTAGCCCGGAACTGAGCTATGGCTACACCTTC
. | TRBJ1-5 | . | TRBV11-2 | CASSPPNQPQHF | TGTGCCAGCAGCCCCCCGAATCAGCCCCAGCATTTT
TRBD1 | TRBJ2-7 | few | TRBV5-4 | CASSFGRQGYEQYF | TGTGCCAGCAGCTTTGGTAGACAGGGCTACGAGCAGTACTTC
TRBD2 | TRBJ2-7 | . | TRBV10-3 | CATEAGGQREQYF | TGTGCCACTGAAGCGGGAGGACAGAGGGAGCAGTACTTC
TRBD2 | TRBJ2-7 | . | TRBV6-5 | CASRAGGGEQYF | TGTGCCAGCAGGGCGGGAGGAGGCGAGCAGTACTTC
. | TRBJ2-7 | . | TRBV5-4 | CASSLGTYEQYF | TGTGCCAGCAGCTTGGGCACCTACGAGCAGTACTTC
. | TRBJ1-2 | . | TRBV6-5 | CASVGGGRRRYGYTF | TGTGCCAGCGTTGGAGGGGGGCGGCGTAGGTATGGCTACACCTTC
TRBD2 | TRBJ2-3 | . | TRBV10-3 | CAISAWTSEYTDTQYF | TGTGCCATCAGTGCCTGGACTAGCGAATACACAGATACGCAGTATTTT
. | TRBJ1-4 | . | TRBV9 | CASSVDPGAGEKLFF | TGTGCCAGCAGCGTAGATCCGGGGGCGGGTGAAAAACTGTTTTTT
TRBD1 | TRBJ2-7 | few | TRBV11-2 | CASSSRTGSKSYEQYF | TGTGCCAGCAGCTCACGGACAGGGAGCAAGTCCTACGAGCAGTACTTC
TRBD2 | TRBJ2-3 | . | TRBV9 | CASSVATSGGPLDTQYF | TGTGCCAGCAGCGTAGCTACCAGCGGGGGGCCCCTCGATACGCAGTATTTT
. | TRBJ1-6 | . | TRBV18 | CASSRTGSEDSPLHF | TGTGCCAGCTCTCGAACCGGATCTGAGGATTCACCCCTCCACTTT
. | TRBJ1-5 | . | TRBV9 | CASSVTHGRNQPQHF | TGTGCCAGCAGCGTCACCCATGGAAGAAATCAGCCCCAGCATTTT
. | TRBJ1-3 | . | TRBV5-6 | CASRKRDNSGNTIYF | TGTGCCAGCAGAAAACGGGACAACTCTGGAAACACCATATATTTT
TRBD1 | TRBJ2-7 | . | TRBV5-1 | CASSLGLKGASSYEQYF | TGCGCCAGCAGCTTGGGCCTTAAGGGGGCCAGCTCCTACGAGCAGTACTTC
. | TRBJ2-7 | . | TRBV14 | CASSQVLHRFEQYF | TGTGCCAGCAGCCAAGTTTTGCACCGTTTTGAGCAGTACTTC
. | TRBJ1-1 | . | TRBV6-5 | CASSYRGTRNTEAFF | TGTGCCAGCAGTTACCGGGGGACGAGGAACACTGAAGCTTTCTTT
. | TRBJ1-4 | . | TRBV19 | CASIGALGEKLFF | TGTGCCTCCATAGGGGCCCTGGGGGAAAAACTGTTTTTT
. | TRBJ2-3 | . | TRBV7-3 | CASSPAPGLGTDTQYF | TGTGCCAGCAGCCCCGCCCCGGGTTTGGGCACAGATACGCAGTATTTT
. | TRBJ2-4 | . | TRBV30 | CAWSVGGAVNIQYF | TGTGCCTGGAGTGTAGGGGGGGCGGTAAACATTCAGTACTTC
. | TRBJ2-1 | . | TRBV19 | CASSIGLAPNEQFF | TGTGCCAGTAGTATAGGGCTAGCTCCCAATGAGCAGTTCTTC
TRBD1 | TRBJ1-1 | . | TRBV28 | CAGGTGSMNTEAFF | TGTGCCGGAGGGACAGGGAGCATGAACACTGAAGCTTTCTTT
TRBD1 | TRBJ2-2 | once | TRBV5-1 | CASSSRTGATTGELFF | TGCGCCAGCAGCTCACGGACAGGGGCGACCACCGGGGAGCTGTTTTTT
. | TRBJ2-7 | . | TRBV5-4 | CASSSSTGVIPYEQYF | TGTGCCAGCAGCTCCAGTACCGGGGTAATACCCTACGAGCAGTACTTC
TRBD1 | TRBJ2-5 | . | TRBV19 | CASSRIQGAEETQYF | TGTGCCAGTAGTCGGATACAGGGGGCGGAAGAGACCCAGTACTTC
. | TRBJ1-4 | . | TRBV19 | CASRGQTNEKLFF | TGTGCCAGTAGAGGACAGACAAATGAAAAACTGTTTTTT
. | TRBJ2-1 | . | TRBV6-5 | CASSYSGTKIYNEQFF | TGTGCCAGCAGTTACTCCGGGACAAAGATTTACAATGAGCAGTTCTTC
. | TRBJ2-2 | . | TRBV19 | CASSILRGETGELFF | TGTGCCAGTAGTATTCTTAGGGGCGAGACCGGGGAGCTGTTTTTT
. | TRBJ2-6 | . | TRBV5-4 | CASSCRVDGANVLTF | TGTGCCAGCAGCTGCAGGGTTGACGGGGCCAACGTCCTGACTTTC
. | TRBJ1-5 | few | TRBV15 | CATSTGNQPQHF | TGTGCCACCAGCACCGGCAATCAGCCCCAGCATTTT